This T cell receptor (beta chain) was sequenced in a study of blood T cell repertoires in COVID-19. Background on the study: From the United States, Italy and Spain came samples of acute and convalescent COVID-19.

The germline CDR1 and CDR2 sequences are SNHLY and FYNNEI. V trimming: 4 bases; J trimming: 1 base; junction bases outside the gene matches: 5. The CDR3 totals 17 residues. This clone appeared once. The repertoire was sequenced with immunoSEQ multiplex PCR; TCRdb's copy has only in-frame clones and lacks some. The table has about 440,000 clones, about 85% seen once. The receptor was isolated from a woman aged 18-30 years with acute COVID-19. The chain carries TRBV2 and TRBJ2-7, with 15 bases identical to TRBD2. Sequenced sample: PBMCs or T cells enriched from blood (not recorded which). The CDR3 protein is CASSGTSGRARSYEQYF. For the CDR3, the DNA is TGTGCCAGCAGTGGGACTAGCGGGAGGGCCAGGTCCTACGAGCAGTACTTC.